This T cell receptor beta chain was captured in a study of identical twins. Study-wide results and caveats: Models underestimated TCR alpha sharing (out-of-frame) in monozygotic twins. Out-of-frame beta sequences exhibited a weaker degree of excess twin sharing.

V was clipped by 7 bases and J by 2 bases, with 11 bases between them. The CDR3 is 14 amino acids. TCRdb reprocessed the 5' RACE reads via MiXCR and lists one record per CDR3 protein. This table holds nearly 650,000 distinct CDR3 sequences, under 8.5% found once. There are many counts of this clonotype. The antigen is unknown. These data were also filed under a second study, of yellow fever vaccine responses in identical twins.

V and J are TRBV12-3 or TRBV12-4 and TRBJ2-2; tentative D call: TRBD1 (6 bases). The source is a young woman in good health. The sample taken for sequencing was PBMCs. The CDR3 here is CASMVDSNTGELFF. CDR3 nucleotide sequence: TGTGCCAGCATGGTGGACAGTAACACCGGGGAGCTGTTTTTT.